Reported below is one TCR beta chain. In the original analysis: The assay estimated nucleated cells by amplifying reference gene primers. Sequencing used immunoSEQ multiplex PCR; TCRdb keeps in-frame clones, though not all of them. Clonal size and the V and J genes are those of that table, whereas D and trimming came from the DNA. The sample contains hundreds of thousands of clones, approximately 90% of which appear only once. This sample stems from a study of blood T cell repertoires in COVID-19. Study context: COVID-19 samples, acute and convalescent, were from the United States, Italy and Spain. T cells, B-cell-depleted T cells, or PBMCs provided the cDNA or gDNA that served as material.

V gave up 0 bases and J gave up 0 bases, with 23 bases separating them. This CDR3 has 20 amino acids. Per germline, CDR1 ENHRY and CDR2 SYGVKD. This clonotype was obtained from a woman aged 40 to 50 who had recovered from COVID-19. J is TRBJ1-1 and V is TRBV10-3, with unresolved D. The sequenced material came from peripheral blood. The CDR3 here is CAISESHSGEVARMNTEAFF. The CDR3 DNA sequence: TGTGCCATCAGTGAGTCGCACTCCGGGGAAGTGGCTAGGATGAACACTGAAGCTTTCTTT.